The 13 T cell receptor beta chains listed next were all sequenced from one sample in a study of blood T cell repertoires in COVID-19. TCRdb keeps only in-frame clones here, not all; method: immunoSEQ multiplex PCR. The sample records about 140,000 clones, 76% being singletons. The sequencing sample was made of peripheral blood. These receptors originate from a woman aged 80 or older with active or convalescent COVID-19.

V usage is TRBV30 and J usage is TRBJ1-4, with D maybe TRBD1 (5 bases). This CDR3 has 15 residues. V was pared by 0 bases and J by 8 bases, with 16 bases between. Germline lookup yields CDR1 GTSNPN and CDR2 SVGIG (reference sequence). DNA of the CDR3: TGTGCCTGGAGTGTACGGATCGGGGCGGGGGAAAAACTGTTTTTT. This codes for CAWSVRIGAGEKLFF.

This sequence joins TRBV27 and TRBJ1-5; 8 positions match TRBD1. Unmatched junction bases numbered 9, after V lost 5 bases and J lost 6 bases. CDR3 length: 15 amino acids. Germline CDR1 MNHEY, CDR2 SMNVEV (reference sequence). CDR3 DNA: TGTGCCAGCAGTCTCATTTCTCAGGGGGCTCAGCCCCAGCATTTT. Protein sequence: CASSLISQGAQPQHF.

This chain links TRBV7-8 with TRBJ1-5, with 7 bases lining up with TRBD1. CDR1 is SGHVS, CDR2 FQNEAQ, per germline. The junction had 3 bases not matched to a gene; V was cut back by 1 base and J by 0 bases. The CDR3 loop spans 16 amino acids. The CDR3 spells CASSLVAGGSNQPQHF. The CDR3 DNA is TGTGCCAGCAGCTTAGTGGCAGGGGGTAGCAATCAGCCCCAGCATTTT. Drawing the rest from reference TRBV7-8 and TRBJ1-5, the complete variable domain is GAGVSQSPRYKVAKRGQDVALRCDPISGHVSLFWYQQALGQGPEFLTYFQNEAQLDKSGLPSDRFFAERPEGSVSTLKIQRTQQEDSAVYLCASSLVAGGSNQPQHFGDGTRLSIL.

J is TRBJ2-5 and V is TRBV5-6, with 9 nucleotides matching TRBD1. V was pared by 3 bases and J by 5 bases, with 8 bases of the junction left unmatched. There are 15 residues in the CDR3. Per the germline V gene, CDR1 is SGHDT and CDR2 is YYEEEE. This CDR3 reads CASSSGTGIRETQYF. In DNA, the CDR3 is TGTGCCAGCAGCTCCGGGACAGGGATCCGGGAGACCCAGTACTTC.

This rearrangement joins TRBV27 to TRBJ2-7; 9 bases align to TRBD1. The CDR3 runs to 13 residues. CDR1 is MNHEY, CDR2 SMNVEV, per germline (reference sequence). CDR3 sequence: CASRDREAYEQYF. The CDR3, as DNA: TGTGCGTCCCGGGACAGGGAAGCCTACGAGCAGTACTTC.

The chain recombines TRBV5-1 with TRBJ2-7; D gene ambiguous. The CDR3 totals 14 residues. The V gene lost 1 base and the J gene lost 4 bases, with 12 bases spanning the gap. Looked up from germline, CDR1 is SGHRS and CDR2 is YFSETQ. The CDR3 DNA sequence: TGCGCCAGCAGCTTGACCCCTACGGGTTACGAGCAGTACTTC. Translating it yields CASSLTPTGYEQYF.

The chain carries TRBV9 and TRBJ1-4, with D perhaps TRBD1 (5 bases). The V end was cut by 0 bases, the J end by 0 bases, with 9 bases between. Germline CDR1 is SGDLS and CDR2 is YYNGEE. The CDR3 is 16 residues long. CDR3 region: CASSVATGATNEKLFF. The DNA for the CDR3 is TGTGCCAGCAGCGTAGCTACGGGGGCAACTAATGAAAAACTGTTTTTT.

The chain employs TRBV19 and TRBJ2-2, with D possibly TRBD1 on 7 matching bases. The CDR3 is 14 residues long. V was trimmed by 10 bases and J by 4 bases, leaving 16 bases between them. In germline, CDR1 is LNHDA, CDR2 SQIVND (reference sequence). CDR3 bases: TGTGCCACCTCGACAGGGCGGGGCACCGGGGAGCTGTTTTTT. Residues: CATSTGRGTGELFF.

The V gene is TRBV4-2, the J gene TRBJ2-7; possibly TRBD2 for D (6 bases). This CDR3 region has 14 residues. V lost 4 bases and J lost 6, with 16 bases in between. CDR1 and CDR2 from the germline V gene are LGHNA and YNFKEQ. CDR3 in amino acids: CASSLGGPGSEQYF. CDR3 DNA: TGTGCCAGCAGCCTCGGGGGACCGGGGAGCGAGCAGTACTTC.

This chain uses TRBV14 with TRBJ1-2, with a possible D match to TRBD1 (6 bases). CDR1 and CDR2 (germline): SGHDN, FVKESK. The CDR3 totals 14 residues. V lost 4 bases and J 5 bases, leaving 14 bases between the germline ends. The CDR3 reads CASSRPGQIYGYTF. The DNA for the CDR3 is TGTGCCAGCAGCCGCCCAGGACAGATTTATGGCTACACCTTC.

The CDR3 here is CSASSGGFTDTQYF. In nucleotides, the CDR3 is TGCAGTGCTAGTAGCGGGGGATTCACAGATACGCAGTATTTT. V gene TRBV20-1 combines with J gene TRBJ2-3; 9 nucleotides agree with TRBD2. This CDR3 contains 14 residues. V was pared by 3 bases and J by 2 bases, with 3 bases of the junction left unmatched. The germline V gene encodes CDR1 DFQATT and CDR2 SNEGSKA (reference sequence).

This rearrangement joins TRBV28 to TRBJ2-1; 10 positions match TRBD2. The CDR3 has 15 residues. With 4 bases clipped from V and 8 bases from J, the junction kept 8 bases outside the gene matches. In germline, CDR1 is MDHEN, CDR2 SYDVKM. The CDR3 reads CASSSPGLAEDEQFF. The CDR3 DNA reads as TGTGCCAGCAGTTCGCCAGGACTAGCGGAGGATGAGCAGTTCTTC.

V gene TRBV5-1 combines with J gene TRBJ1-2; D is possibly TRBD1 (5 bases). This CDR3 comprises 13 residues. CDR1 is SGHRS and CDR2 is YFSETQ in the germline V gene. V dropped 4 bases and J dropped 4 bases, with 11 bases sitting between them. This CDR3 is CASSIDSTYGYTF. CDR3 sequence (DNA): TGCGCCAGCAGCATCGACAGCACCTATGGCTACACCTTC.